This T cell receptor beta chain was identified during a study of cytomegalovirus exposure and HLA in healthy donors. Findings and caveats of the study: Productive status was seen about 90% or about 30% of the time for most TCR beta V segments in an earlier analysis. Links to common viral pathogens appeared, in a later analysis, for several of the most significant clusters.

With respect to this clone: No antigen is known for it.

CDR1 is SGHRS and CDR2 is YFSETQ in the germline V gene. This CDR3 has 16 residues. V lost 4 bases to trimming and J lost 0 bases; unmatched junction nucleotides: 5. PCR amplification relied on 60 Vbeta primers (plus 13 Jbeta primers). Clones were read by immunoSEQ multiplex PCR, and TCRdb kept only the in-frame ones, dropping some. This table has about 150,000 clones, around 85% appearing once. The sequence derives from a woman aged 25-40 years in good health and CMV-seronegative. The specimen sequenced was PBMCs. The chain uses TRBV5-1 and TRBJ2-3; 10 bases agree with TRBD2. The CDR3 DNA reads TGCGCCAGCAGCCCAGGACTAGCGGTTAGCACAGATACGCAGTATTTT. Its protein is CASSPGLAVSTDTQYF.